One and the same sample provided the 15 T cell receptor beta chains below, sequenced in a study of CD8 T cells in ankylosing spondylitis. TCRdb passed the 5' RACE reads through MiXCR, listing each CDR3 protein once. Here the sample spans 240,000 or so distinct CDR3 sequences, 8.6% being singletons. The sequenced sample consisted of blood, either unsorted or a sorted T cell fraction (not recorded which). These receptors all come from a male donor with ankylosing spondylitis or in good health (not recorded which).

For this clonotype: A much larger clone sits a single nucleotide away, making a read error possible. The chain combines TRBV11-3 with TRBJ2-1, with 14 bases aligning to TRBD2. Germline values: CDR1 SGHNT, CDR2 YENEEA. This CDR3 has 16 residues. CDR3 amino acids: CANSPRLAGGGNEQFF. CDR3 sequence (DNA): TGTGCCAACAGCCCCCGACTAGCGGGAGGGGGGAATGAGCAGTTCTTC.

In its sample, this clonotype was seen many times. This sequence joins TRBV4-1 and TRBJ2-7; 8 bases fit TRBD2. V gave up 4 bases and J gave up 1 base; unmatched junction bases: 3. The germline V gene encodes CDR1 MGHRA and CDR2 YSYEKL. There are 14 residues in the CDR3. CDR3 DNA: TGCGCCAGCAGCCCGGGACTAGGTTCCTACGAGCAGTACTTC. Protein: CASSPGLGSYEQYF.

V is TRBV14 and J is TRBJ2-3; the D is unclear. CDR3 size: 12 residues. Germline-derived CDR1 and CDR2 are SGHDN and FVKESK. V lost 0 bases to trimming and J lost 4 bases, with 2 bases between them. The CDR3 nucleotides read TGTGCCAGCAGCCAAGATGCAGATACGCAGTATTTT. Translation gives CASSQDADTQYF.

The CDR3 sequence: CASSFSGTTYSGANVLTF. CDR3 nucleotides: TGCGCCAGCAGCTTTTCCGGGACTACATACTCTGGGGCCAACGTCCTGACTTTC. The rearrangement links TRBV5-1 to TRBJ2-6; TRBD2 aligns across 7 bases. This CDR3 has 18 residues. After removal of 2 bases from V and 0 bases from J, the junction contained 8 bases not matched to a gene. The germline gives CDR1 SGHRS, CDR2 YFSETQ.

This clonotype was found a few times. CDR3 sequence: CASSFSTGGFNGYTF. CDR3 DNA: TGTGCCAGCAGTTTTTCCACTGGGGGCTTTAATGGCTACACCTTC. This chain links TRBV27 with TRBJ1-2, with a tentative D call TRBD1 (6 bases). Germline V CDR1 and CDR2: MNHEY, SMNVEV (reference sequence). This CDR3 has 15 amino acids. V lost 3 bases to trimming and J lost 6 bases, with 17 bases between them.

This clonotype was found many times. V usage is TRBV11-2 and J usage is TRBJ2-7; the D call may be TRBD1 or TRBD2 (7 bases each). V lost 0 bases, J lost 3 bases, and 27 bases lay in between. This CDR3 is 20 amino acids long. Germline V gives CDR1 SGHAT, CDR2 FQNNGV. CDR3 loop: CASSLEGGVRRLDRDYEQYF. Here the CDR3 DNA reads TGTGCCAGCAGCTTAGAGGGGGGGGTAAGAAGGTTAGACAGGGACTACGAGCAGTACTTC.

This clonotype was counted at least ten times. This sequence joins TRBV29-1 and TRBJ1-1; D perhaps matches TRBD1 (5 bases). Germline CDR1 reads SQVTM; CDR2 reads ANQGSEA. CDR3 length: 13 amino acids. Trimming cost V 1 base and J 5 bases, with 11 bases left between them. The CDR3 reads CSVEVPGKTEAFF. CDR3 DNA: TGCAGCGTTGAAGTGCCAGGGAAGACTGAAGCTTTCTTT.

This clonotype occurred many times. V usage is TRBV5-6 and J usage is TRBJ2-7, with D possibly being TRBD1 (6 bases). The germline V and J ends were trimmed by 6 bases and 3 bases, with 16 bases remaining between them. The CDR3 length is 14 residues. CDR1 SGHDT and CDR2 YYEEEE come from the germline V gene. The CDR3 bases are TGTGCCAGCAACATACAGGGTTCCTTCTACGAGCAGTACTTC. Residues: CASNIQGSFYEQYF.

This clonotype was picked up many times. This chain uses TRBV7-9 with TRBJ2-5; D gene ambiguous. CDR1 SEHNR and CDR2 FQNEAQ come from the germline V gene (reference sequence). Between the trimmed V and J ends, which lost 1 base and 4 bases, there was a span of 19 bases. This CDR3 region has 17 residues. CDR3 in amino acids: CASSLGSGRGFLETQYF. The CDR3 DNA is TGTGCCAGCAGCTTAGGTTCGGGTCGTGGATTTTTAGAGACCCAGTACTTC.

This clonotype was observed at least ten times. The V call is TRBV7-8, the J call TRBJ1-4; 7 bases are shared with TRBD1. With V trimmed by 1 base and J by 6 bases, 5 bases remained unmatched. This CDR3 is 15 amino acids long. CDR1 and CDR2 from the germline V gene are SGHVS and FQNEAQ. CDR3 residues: CASSLGGRGYEKLFF. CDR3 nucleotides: TGTGCCAGCAGCTTAGGAGGCAGGGGGTATGAAAAACTGTTTTTT.

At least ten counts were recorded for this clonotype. CDR3 DNA: TGTGCCAGCAGCCCGATTGGGGGCGGGAATCAGCCCCAGCATTTT. Protein product: CASSPIGGGNQPQHF. The chain uses TRBV7-9 and TRBJ1-5; a possible D gene is TRBD1 (6 bases). Trimming cost V 5 bases and J 4 bases, with 15 bases left between them. The CDR3 totals 15 residues. The V gene's germline CDR1 is SEHNR and CDR2 FQNEAQ (reference sequence).

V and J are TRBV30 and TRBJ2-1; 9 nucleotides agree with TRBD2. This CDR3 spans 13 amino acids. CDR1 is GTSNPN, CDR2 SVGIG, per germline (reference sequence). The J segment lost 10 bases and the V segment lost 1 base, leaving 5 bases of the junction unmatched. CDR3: CAWSASGMEEQFF. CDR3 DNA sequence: TGTGCCTGGAGTGCTAGCGGGATGGAAGAGCAGTTCTTC.

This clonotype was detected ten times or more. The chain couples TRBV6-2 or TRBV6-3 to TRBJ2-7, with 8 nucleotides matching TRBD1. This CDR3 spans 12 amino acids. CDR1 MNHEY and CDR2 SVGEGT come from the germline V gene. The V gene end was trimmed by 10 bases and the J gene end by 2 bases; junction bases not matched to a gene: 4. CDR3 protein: CAISDRAYEQYF. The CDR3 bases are TGTGCCATTTCGGACAGGGCCTACGAGCAGTACTTC.

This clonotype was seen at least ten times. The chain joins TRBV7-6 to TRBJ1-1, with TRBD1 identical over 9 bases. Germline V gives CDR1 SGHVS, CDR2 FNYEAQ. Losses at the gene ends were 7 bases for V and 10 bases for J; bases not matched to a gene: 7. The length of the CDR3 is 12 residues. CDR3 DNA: TGTGCCAGCAAAGGACAGGGGAGTGGAGCTTTCTTT. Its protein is CASKGQGSGAFF.

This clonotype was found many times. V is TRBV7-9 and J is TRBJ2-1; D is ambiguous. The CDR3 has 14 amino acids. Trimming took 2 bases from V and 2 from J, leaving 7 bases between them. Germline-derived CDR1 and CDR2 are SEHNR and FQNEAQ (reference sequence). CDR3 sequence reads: CASSLMSAYNEQFF. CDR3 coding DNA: TGTGCCAGCAGCTTAATGAGCGCCTACAATGAGCAGTTCTTC. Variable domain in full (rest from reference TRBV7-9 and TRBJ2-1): DTGVSQNPRHKITKRGQNVTFRCDPISEHNRLYWYRQTLGQGPEFLTYFQNEAQLEKSRLLSDRFSAERPKGSFSTLEIQRTEQGDSAMYLCASSLMSAYNEQFFGPGTRLTVL.